Below, 27 T cell receptor beta chains from the same sample are listed, as sequenced in a study of cytomegalovirus exposure and HLA in healthy donors. In the PCR, 60 Vbeta and 13 Jbeta primers were used. Using immunoSEQ multiplex PCR, the repertoire was profiled, and TCRdb retains in-frame clones only, with some absent. In all, the sample yields over 150,000 clones. The sample consisted of PBMCs. The source is a boy aged 10-17 years in good health and CMV-seronegative.

For this clone: Other DNA sequences from this sample encode an identical CDR3 as well. This chain uses TRBV9 with TRBJ1-1; no reliable D call. Trimming removed 2 bases from V and 1 base from J, with 6 bases in between. This CDR3 is 13 amino acids long. Germline CDR1 SGDLS, CDR2 YYNGEE. The CDR3 region is CASSVQENTEAFF. The CDR3 coding sequence is TGTGCCAGCAGCGTTCAGGAGAACACTGAAGCTTTCTTT.

The CDR3 is CASSSRTGTTEAFF. In nucleotides, the CDR3 is TGTGCCAGCAGCTCTAGGACAGGGACCACTGAAGCTTTCTTT. The chain carries TRBV5-4 and TRBJ1-1; 8 bases match TRBD1. CDR1 and CDR2 (germline): SGHNT, YYREEE (reference sequence). This CDR3 has 14 amino acids. J was trimmed by 4 bases and V by 3 bases; bases with no gene match: 5.

The CDR3 protein is CASSFAGGTRETQYF. The CDR3 DNA follows: TGTGCCAGCAGCTTTGCGGGGGGGACGAGGGAGACCCAGTACTTC. This chain joins TRBV7-3 and TRBJ2-5, with TRBD2 matching over 9 bases. With V trimmed by 3 bases and J by 5 bases, 7 bases remained unmatched. Germline CDR1 and CDR2: SGHTA and FQGTGA. The CDR3 length is 15 residues.

This sequence joins TRBV28 and TRBJ2-7; weak D call: TRBD1 (6 bases). This CDR3 spans 14 amino acids. The germline V gene has CDR1 MDHEN and CDR2 SYDVKM. V lost 6 bases and J 4 bases, leaving 16 bases between the germline ends. The CDR3 sequence: CASRPTGISYEQYF. The DNA for the CDR3 is TGTGCCAGCAGGCCCACAGGGATTTCGTACGAGCAGTACTTC.

The V call is TRBV5-4, the J call TRBJ1-1; D uncertain. Germline V gene data show CDR1 as SGHNT and CDR2 as YYREEE (reference sequence). V was shortened by 4 bases and J by 1 base, with 14 bases between the two germline ends. This CDR3 is built from 15 residues. CDR3 sequence: CASSLAQPGNTEAFF. The DNA of the CDR3 is TGTGCCAGCAGCCTGGCACAACCGGGGAACACTGAAGCTTTCTTT. The complete variable domain, with remaining parts taken from reference TRBV5-4 and TRBJ1-1, reads ETGVTQSPTHLIKTRGQQVTLRCSSQSGHNTVSWYQQALGQGPQFIFQYYREEENGRGNFPPRFSGLQFPNYSSELNVNALELDDSALYLCASSLAQPGNTEAFFGQGTRLTVV.

The gene calls are TRBV7-9 and TRBJ1-1, with a weak D call TRBD1 (6 bases). The CDR3 totals 14 residues. CDR1 is SEHNR, CDR2 FQNEAQ, per germline (reference sequence). V was clipped by 6 bases and J by 1 base, with 12 bases between them. The chain's CDR3 is CASRPDRKNTEAFF. The CDR3 DNA is TGTGCCAGCAGACCGGACAGAAAGAACACTGAAGCTTTCTTT.

CDR3 residues: CASGPQGALNTEAFF. DNA for the CDR3: TGTGCCAGCGGACCTCAGGGGGCTTTGAACACTGAAGCTTTCTTT. J is TRBJ1-1 and V is TRBV5-4, with 8 bases that match TRBD1. In germline, CDR1 is SGHNT, CDR2 YYREEE (reference sequence). The CDR3 covers 15 residues. V lost 7 bases and J lost 0; bases outside the gene matches: 8.

The chain uses TRBV7-6 and TRBJ2-7; 8 nucleotides line up with TRBD1. The CDR3 is 13 amino acids. V trimming: 3 bases; J trimming: 3 bases; junction bases outside the gene matches: 1. The germline gives CDR1 SGHVS, CDR2 FNYEAQ. The chain's CDR3 is CASSFGQGYEQYF. Here the CDR3 DNA reads TGTGCCAGCAGCTTCGGACAGGGCTACGAGCAGTACTTC.

The chain links TRBV4-3 to TRBJ2-7; the match to TRBD2 covers 12 bases. V lost 2 bases, J lost 3 bases, and 2 bases stayed unmatched. This CDR3 is 15 amino acids long. Germline CDR1 and CDR2: LGHNA and YSLEER. DNA for the CDR3: TGCGCCAGCAGCCAACGACTAGCGGGGGTCTACGAGCAGTACTTC. It is translated as CASSQRLAGVYEQYF.

The CDR3 spells CASSIGTSNTEAFF. The CDR3 DNA reads as TGTGCCAGCAGCATAGGGACATCGAACACTGAAGCTTTCTTT. This chain links TRBV7-2 with TRBJ1-1; TRBD1 might be the D (6 bases). The germline V and J ends were trimmed by 5 bases and 1 base, with 11 bases remaining between them. Germline V gene sequence: CDR1 SGHTA, CDR2 FQGNSA. This CDR3 has 14 residues.

This rearrangement joins TRBV5-4 to TRBJ2-3; no firm D call. CDR1 and CDR2 from the germline V gene are SGHNT and YYREEE (reference sequence). V lost 1 base and J 6 bases, leaving 18 bases between the germline ends. The CDR3 is 16 residues long. DNA for the CDR3: TGTGCCAGCAGCTTGTCCCCAGGTCGCACAATGGATACGCAGTATTTT. Translated, it gives CASSLSPGRTMDTQYF.

The chain carries TRBV5-6 and TRBJ2-5; D not resolved. The V gene's germline CDR1 is SGHDT and CDR2 YYEEEE. Trimming left V 0 bases short and J 0 bases short, with 9 bases between. CDR3 length: 15 amino acids. This CDR3 reads CASSLVAVDQETQYF. The CDR3 coding sequence is TGTGCCAGCAGCTTGGTTGCGGTCGACCAAGAGACCCAGTACTTC.

V is TRBV5-1 and J is TRBJ1-1; 9 bases are shared with TRBD1. V lost 5 bases and J lost 5; bases outside the gene matches: 13. The CDR3 spans 16 residues. Per the germline V gene, CDR1 is SGHRS and CDR2 is YFSETQ. The CDR3 nucleotides are TGCGCCAGCAGAGAGAGAACAGGGGGCCATGAGACTGAAGCTTTCTTT. Its translation: CASRERTGGHETEAFF.

Worth noting for this clone: It is likely a read error, because the conserved phenylalanine at the end of the CDR3 is missing. J is TRBJ1-1 and V is TRBV19; 9 nucleotides agree with TRBD1. This CDR3 is built from 13 residues. The J segment lost 10 bases and the V segment lost 1 base, leaving 4 bases of the junction unmatched. Germline lookup yields CDR1 LNHDA and CDR2 SQIVND (reference sequence). The CDR3 DNA sequence: TGTGCCAGTAGTATAGGGACAGGGGCAGGAGCTTTCCTT. It yields the protein CASSIGTGAGAFL.

The V and J genes are TRBV29-1 and TRBJ1-1, with D tentatively TRBD1 (6 bases). V lost 3 bases to trimming and J lost 9 bases, with 23 bases between them. This CDR3 region has 15 residues. Per germline, CDR1 SQVTM and CDR2 ANQGSEA. This chain's CDR3 is CSVESDQGQRNQAFF. In DNA, the CDR3 is TGCAGCGTTGAGAGTGACCAAGGACAGCGAAACCAAGCTTTCTTT.

The gene calls are TRBV5-6 and TRBJ2-1, with no clear D. Germline CDR1 reads SGHDT; CDR2 reads YYEEEE. Trimming pared 4 bases from V and 4 bases from J, leaving 9 bases between. The CDR3 has 13 residues. The CDR3 region is CASSVDIYNEQFF. In DNA, the CDR3 is TGTGCCAGCAGCGTTGACATATACAATGAGCAGTTCTTC.

The V and J genes are TRBV7-2 and TRBJ1-1; no reliable D call. V lost 5 bases, J lost 11 bases, and 18 bases lay in between. Germline CDR1 reads SGHTA; CDR2 reads FQGNSA. The CDR3 has 13 amino acids. CDR3 amino acids: CASSPDGTIKAFF. The DNA for the CDR3 is TGTGCCAGCAGCCCAGATGGAACTATTAAGGCTTTCTTT.

The V gene is TRBV19, the J gene TRBJ2-7; weak D call: TRBD1 (6 bases). The CDR3 runs 12 residues. Trimming pared 8 bases from V and 1 base from J, leaving 9 bases between. Germline assignment: CDR1 LNHDA and CDR2 SQIVND (reference sequence). For the CDR3, the DNA is TGTGCCAGTGCCGACAGGTCCTACGAGCAGTACTTC. Translating gives CASADRSYEQYF.

This chain uses TRBV14 with TRBJ2-1, with a weak D call TRBD2 (6 bases). Germline V gene data show CDR1 as SGHDN and CDR2 as FVKESK. V dropped 1 base and J dropped 7 bases, with 14 bases sitting between them. CDR3 length: 15 amino acids. CDR3 sequence reads: CASSQVAEGFNEQFF. In nucleotides, the CDR3 is TGTGCCAGCAGCCAAGTAGCGGAGGGCTTTAATGAGCAGTTCTTC.

The gene calls are TRBV30 and TRBJ2-2; TRBD2 might be the D (6 bases). V shed 4 bases and J shed 3 bases, with 12 bases lying between them. The germline V gene has CDR1 GTSNPN and CDR2 SVGIG (reference sequence). CDR3 size: 14 residues. The CDR3 loop is CAWIKGGYTGELFF. The CDR3 DNA reads TGTGCCTGGATCAAAGGAGGGTACACCGGGGAGCTGTTTTTT.

The chain combines TRBV4-3 with TRBJ2-3, with 7 bases aligning to TRBD2. The CDR3 runs 15 residues. The germline CDR1 and CDR2 sequences are LGHNA and YSLEER. V was pared by 1 base and J by 3 bases, with 4 bases of the junction left unmatched. In DNA, the CDR3 is TGCGCCAGCAGCCAAGCAGGGCGGGAGACAGATACGCAGTATTTT. Encoded protein: CASSQAGRETDTQYF.

The chain couples TRBV28 to TRBJ1-2; no clear D. This CDR3 contains 14 residues. CDR1 MDHEN and CDR2 SYDVKM come from the germline V gene. V was trimmed by 3 bases and J by 1 base, leaving 9 bases between them. The CDR3: CASSFPLFNYGYTF. For the CDR3, the DNA is TGTGCCAGCAGTTTCCCCCTCTTTAACTATGGCTACACCTTC.

This chain links TRBV11-3 with TRBJ2-7; tentative D call: TRBD2 (5 bases). Germline CDR1 and CDR2: SGHNT and YENEEA. The CDR3 runs 13 residues. With 1 base removed from V and 7 bases from J, the gap between germline ends came to 11 bases. CDR3 coding DNA: TGTGCCAGCAGCTTAGCCCCGGGATTTGAGCAGTACTTC. It codes for CASSLAPGFEQYF.

The chain is built from TRBV5-1 and TRBJ1-3, with 7 positions matching TRBD1. The germline CDR1 and CDR2 sequences are SGHRS and YFSETQ. The V segment lost 4 bases and the J segment 0 bases; nucleotides outside the gene matches: 4. The CDR3 is 15 residues long. The CDR3 nucleotides read TGCGCCAGCAGCGGCGGACAGGTCTCTGGAAACACCATATATTTT. The encoded protein is CASSGGQVSGNTIYF. Together with reference TRBV5-1 and TRBJ1-3, the CDR3 gives the full variable domain: KAGVTQTPRYLIKTRGQQVTLSCSPISGHRSVSWYQQTPGQGLQFLFEYFSETQRNKGNFPGRFSGRQFSNSRSEMNVSTLELGDSALYLCASSGGQVSGNTIYFGEGSWLTVV.

The chain has TRBV27 and TRBJ2-5, with 16 bases aligning to TRBD2. The CDR3 has 16 residues. Germline V gives CDR1 MNHEY, CDR2 SMNVEV (reference sequence). V shed 5 bases, J shed 5 bases, and the junction held 5 bases outside the gene matches. CDR3 region: CASSTGTSGGAETQYF. The CDR3 coding sequence is TGTGCCAGCAGTACCGGGACTAGCGGGGGGGCCGAGACCCAGTACTTC.

The chain employs TRBV6-6 and TRBJ1-3, with TRBD1 matching over 8 bases. Germline V CDR1 and CDR2: MNHNY, SVGAGI (reference sequence). The V gene end was trimmed by 0 bases and the J gene end by 4 bases; junction bases not matched to a gene: 5. The CDR3 runs 16 residues. CDR3 protein: CASSYSQGATGNTIYF. CDR3 in DNA: TGTGCCAGCAGTTACTCCCAGGGGGCAACGGGAAACACCATATATTTT.

The CDR3 nucleotides are TGTGCCAGCCCCCCAGCGGAGTACAATGAGCAGTTCTTC. Amino acids: CASPPAEYNEQFF. The chain employs TRBV7-2 and TRBJ2-1; D possibly corresponds to TRBD2 (5 bases). Germline-derived CDR1 and CDR2 are SGHTA and FQGNSA. Trimming removed 8 bases at V and 4 bases at J, with 12 bases between. This CDR3 contains 13 residues.